The T cell receptor (beta chain) under discussion was sequenced for a study of T cells in Graves' hyperthyroidism and ophthalmopathy. Findings of the study overall: Peripheral blood also featured most of the thyroid clonotypes expanded above 0.001.

As concerns this clonotype: The antigen is unknown. Possible read error: a much larger clone is one base away.

Uncontrolled infection, other autoimmune disease, pregnancy or lactation disqualified patients from enrolment. Amplified regions were TCR beta CDR3 sequences from RNA transcripts. The HTBI set primed first-round TCR CDR3 RT-PCR. TCRdb re-derived calls from the multiplex PCR reads in MiXCR, one entry per CDR3 protein. In the table there are hundreds of thousands of distinct CDR3 sequences, 19% of which are singletons. The CDR3 contains 18 residues. The V gene's germline CDR1 is DFQATT and CDR2 SNEGSKA (reference sequence). This sequence joins TRBV20-1 and TRBJ1-5, with 12 bases matching TRBD1. The sample was blood. The TCR sequence derives from a woman between 18 and 30 years old with Graves' hyperthyroidism. CDR3 sequence (DNA): TGCAGTGCTAGAGACGGGACAGGGGGCATAGGGAACAATCAGCCCCAGCAGTTT. It translates to CSARDGTGGIGNNQPQQF.